One and the same sample provided the 27 T cell receptor beta chains below, sequenced in a study of OX40 agonist ivuxolimab in advanced cancers. Generated by immunoSEQ multiplex PCR, the TCRdb table keeps only in-frame clones and is missing some. The sample has about 74,000 clones, 84% seen once. The material sequenced was CD4+ or CD8+ T cells sorted from blood, taken in a trial of the OX40 agonist ivuxolimab. These receptor sequences come from an adult with an advanced solid tumor such as melanoma, head and neck, liver or kidney cancer.

J is TRBJ2-1 and V is TRBV6-5; no reliable D call. The CDR3 sequence is 14 residues long. Germline V gene data show CDR1 as MNHEY and CDR2 as SVGAGI. V shed 6 bases and J shed 0 bases, with 9 bases lying between them. Here the CDR3 reads CASRTESSYNEQFF. CDR3 in DNA: TGTGCCAGCAGAACAGAGAGCTCCTACAATGAGCAGTTCTTC.

The chain carries TRBV6-1 and TRBJ2-3, with 7 bases aligning to TRBD2. With V trimmed by 4 bases and J by 4 bases, 8 bases remained unmatched. Looked up from germline, CDR1 is MNHNS and CDR2 is SASEGT. The CDR3 totals 15 residues. The CDR3 region is CASSVAGGYSDTQYF. The CDR3 region has the DNA TGTGCCAGCAGTGTCGCCGGGGGGTACTCAGATACGCAGTATTTT.

V gene TRBV6-1 combines with J gene TRBJ2-7; the D gene could be TRBD1 or TRBD2 (5 bases each). V lost 6 bases and J 2 bases, leaving 17 bases between the germline ends. The CDR3 loop spans 15 amino acids. The germline gives CDR1 MNHNS, CDR2 SASEGT. In DNA, the CDR3 is TGTGCCAGCAGATTCTCACGGGACGGAACCTACGAGCAGTACTTC. It specifies CASRFSRDGTYEQYF.

The table lists this clone with a few counts. The V gene is TRBV5-1, the J gene TRBJ1-2; perhaps TRBD1 as D (5 bases). The CDR3 totals 13 residues. CDR1 and CDR2 from the germline V gene are SGHRS and YFSETQ. The ends were cut back, 0 bases at V and 6 bases at J, with 9 bases in the middle. CDR3 nucleotides: TGCGCCAGCAGCTTGGAACCACAGGATGGCTACACCTTC. Translating it yields CASSLEPQDGYTF.

The rearrangement links TRBV9 to TRBJ1-1; tentative D call: TRBD1 (5 bases). CDR1 and CDR2 from the germline V gene are SGDLS and YYNGEE. V lost 2 bases and J lost 5, with 25 bases in between. The CDR3 spans 18 residues. The CDR3 sequence: CASSVLLWGSPMITEAFF. The CDR3 coding sequence is TGTGCCAGCAGCGTTCTTCTTTGGGGCAGCCCTATGATTACTGAAGCTTTCTTT.

The chain carries TRBV11-2 and TRBJ2-5; a weak D match, TRBD1 (6 bases). The germline gives CDR1 SGHAT, CDR2 FQNNGV. Trimming took 4 bases from V and 2 from J, leaving 11 bases between them. This CDR3 has 14 amino acids. The CDR3 reads CASSYSGTQETQYF. The CDR3 DNA reads TGTGCCAGCAGCTATTCCGGGACACAAGAGACCCAGTACTTC.

The genes are TRBV6-1 and TRBJ2-5, with 11 bases aligning to TRBD1. The length of the CDR3 is 13 residues. V dropped 7 bases and J dropped 7; count of bases not matched to a gene: 5. Looked up from germline, CDR1 is MNHNS and CDR2 is SASEGT. The CDR3 here is CASITDRGPTQYF. For the CDR3, the DNA is TGTGCCAGCATTACGGACAGGGGGCCGACCCAGTACTTC.

J is TRBJ2-7 and V is TRBV7-2; maybe TRBD1 (6 bases). CDR1 is SGHTA and CDR2 is FQGNSA in the germline V gene. Trimming shortened V by 0 bases and J by 3 bases, and 12 bases separated the two germline ends. This CDR3 has 15 amino acids. CDR3 sequence: CASSLAGTIYYEQYF. CDR3 nucleotide sequence: TGTGCCAGCAGCTTAGCCGGGACAATATACTACGAGCAGTACTTC. The variable domain in full, completed from reference TRBV7-2 and TRBJ2-7, reads GAGVSQSPSNKVTEKGKDVELRCDPISGHTALYWYRQSLGQGLEFLIYFQGNSAPDKSGLPSDRFSAERTGGSVSTLTIQRTQQEDSAVYLCASSLAGTIYYEQYFGPGTRLTVT.

A few counts support this clone. The V and J genes are TRBV19 and TRBJ1-5; D is uncertain. The CDR3 is 15 amino acids. Germline-derived CDR1 and CDR2 are LNHDA and SQIVND (reference sequence). Deletions cut 6 bases from V and 7 bases from J, with 19 bases between. The CDR3 DNA follows: TGTGCCAGTAGGCTCAACTTCGAGGCAGGACAGCCCCAGCATTTT. Translation: CASRLNFEAGQPQHF.

The chain links TRBV10-3 to TRBJ2-3; 9 bases line up with TRBD2. The CDR3 is made up of 16 amino acids. The J segment lost 0 bases and the V segment lost 5 bases, leaving 6 bases of the junction unmatched. CDR1 and CDR2 from the germline V gene are ENHRY and SYGVKD. The CDR3, as DNA: TGTGCCATCAGTAGGCTAGCGGGAACTAGCACAGATACGCAGTATTTT. It is translated as CAISRLAGTSTDTQYF.

This clone came up a few times. The chain has TRBV9 and TRBJ2-7; tentative D call: TRBD1 (6 bases). CDR3 length equals 15 residues. V lost 0 bases to trimming and J lost 0 bases, with 10 bases between them. Germline values: CDR1 SGDLS, CDR2 YYNGEE. CDR3 in DNA: TGTGCCAGCAGCGTAGGGGGGCGGAGCTCCTACGAGCAGTACTTC. Protein sequence: CASSVGGRSSYEQYF. The full variable domain, completed using reference TRBV9 and TRBJ2-7, is DSGVTQTPKHLITATGQRVTLRCSPRSGDLSVYWYQQSLDQGLQFLIQYYNGEERAKGNILERFSAQQFPDLHSELNLSSLELGDSALYFCASSVGGRSSYEQYFGPGTRLTVT.

CDR3 in DNA: TGTGCCAGCAGCCAATTGGGGACCCAGTACTTC. Translated, it gives CASSQLGTQYF. The V gene is TRBV14, the J gene TRBJ2-5; D not resolved. CDR1 and CDR2 from the germline V gene are SGHDN and FVKESK. With 2 bases removed from V and 7 bases from J, the gap between germline ends came to 5 bases. The CDR3 extends over 11 amino acids.

This clone was picked up a small number of times. The CDR3 DNA is TGTGCCAGCAGTTCCCTGGGGGGGCAGGATGAAAAACTGTTTTTT. This gives the protein CASSSLGGQDEKLFF. V and J are TRBV28 and TRBJ1-4; tentatively, D is TRBD1 (6 bases). The CDR3 spans 15 residues. Germline-derived CDR1 and CDR2 are MDHEN and SYDVKM. With 4 bases removed from V and 6 bases from J, the gap between germline ends came to 15 bases.

In DNA form, the CDR3 reads TGTGCCAGTAGTGGAAGGGACCGCGGGCATGAGCAGTTCTTC. It translates to CASSGRDRGHEQFF. This chain connects TRBV19 to TRBJ2-1; D might be TRBD1 or TRBD2, each matching 5 bases. V lost 5 bases, J lost 8 bases, and 16 bases lay in between. The germline gives CDR1 LNHDA, CDR2 SQIVND (reference sequence). This CDR3 is 14 amino acids long.

This chain connects TRBV4-3 to TRBJ2-2; 11 bases map to TRBD2. The CDR3 spans 17 residues. V was clipped by 4 bases and J by 4 bases; unmatched bases: 8. Germline-derived CDR1 and CDR2 are LGHNA and YSLEER. CDR3 loop: CASSRSPGTSGTGELFF. CDR3 bases: TGCGCCAGCAGCCGAAGCCCCGGGACTAGCGGCACCGGGGAGCTGTTTTTT.

This clone was seen just once. The J gene is TRBJ2-1, the V gene TRBV6-1; D unresolved. The CDR3 consists of 14 residues. Germline CDR1 and CDR2: MNHNS and SASEGT. Trimming took 4 bases from V and 0 from J, leaving 7 bases between them. CDR3 nucleotide sequence: TGTGCCAGCAGTGGGGGTTTCTCCTACAATGAGCAGTTCTTC. Its protein is CASSGGFSYNEQFF.

The rearrangement joins TRBV5-1 to TRBJ1-2; TRBD1 matches at 9 bases. Unmatched junction bases numbered 11, after V lost 0 bases and J lost 8 bases. The CDR3 length is 16 residues. Germline V lookup: CDR1 SGHRS, CDR2 YFSETQ. The CDR3, as DNA: TGCGCCAGCAGCTTGGACTGGACAGGGGCTGAACGAGGCTACACCTTC. Translation: CASSLDWTGAERGYTF.

V and J are TRBV19 and TRBJ2-7; D call uncertain. The CDR3 consists of 13 residues. Trimming removed 3 bases from V and 3 bases from J, with 9 bases in between. Germline assignment: CDR1 LNHDA and CDR2 SQIVND (reference sequence). The CDR3 coding sequence is TGTGCCAGTAGTATCAACCTGGACTACGAGCAGTACTTC. This sequence encodes CASSINLDYEQYF.

This clone was seen a few times. The chain is built from TRBV2 and TRBJ2-3, with D perhaps matching TRBD1 or TRBD2 (6 bases each). The CDR3 totals 14 residues. CDR1 is SNHLY, CDR2 FYNNEI, per germline. Trimming pared 6 bases from V and 1 base from J, leaving 11 bases between. For the CDR3, the DNA is TGTGCCAGCAGAGGGGGGCTGGGCACAGATACGCAGTATTTT. Its protein is CASRGGLGTDTQYF.

The chain is built from TRBV10-2 and TRBJ1-1, with D maybe TRBD1 (5 bases). Germline CDR1 WSHSY, CDR2 SAAADI. V gave up 6 bases and J gave up 8 bases, with 10 bases separating them. The CDR3 spans 11 residues. This CDR3 is CASSGHSEAFF. The DNA for the CDR3 is TGCGCCAGCAGCGGACATTCGGAAGCTTTCTTT.

A few counts support this clone. The CDR3 DNA follows: TGTGCCATCAGCGCCGCGAGCAATCAGCCCCAGCATTTT. Protein sequence: CAISAASNQPQHF. The chain links TRBV10-3 to TRBJ1-5; the D is unclear. This CDR3 is built from 13 residues. Trimming cost V 6 bases and J 1 base, with 7 bases left between them. Germline V gene data show CDR1 as ENHRY and CDR2 as SYGVKD.

Only a few counts were recorded for this clone. J is TRBJ1-1 and V is TRBV9; TRBD1 might be the D (6 bases). V was clipped by 3 bases and J by 1 base, with 13 bases between them. In germline, CDR1 is SGDLS, CDR2 YYNGEE. The length of the CDR3 is 15 residues. The CDR3 sequence: CASSGVDRQNTEAFF. CDR3 in DNA: TGTGCCAGCAGCGGAGTGGACAGACAGAACACTGAAGCTTTCTTT.

The chain links TRBV7-4 to TRBJ2-3, with 10 bases fitting TRBD1. V shed 7 bases, J shed 9 bases, and the junction held 16 bases outside the gene matches. Germline CDR1 reads SGHVT; CDR2 reads SQSDAQ. This CDR3 contains 16 residues. The CDR3 DNA reads as TGTGCCAGCACCCCAGGGGGGACAGGGGCTCCGGTGACGCAGTATTTT. This gives the protein CASTPGGTGAPVTQYF.

The chain has TRBV10-1 and TRBJ2-6, with D unresolved. Germline V gives CDR1 WNHNN, CDR2 SYGVQD (reference sequence). V lost 8 bases to trimming and J lost 0 bases, with 5 bases between them. This CDR3 is 13 amino acids long. CDR3 amino acids: CASASSGANVLTF. DNA of the CDR3: TGCGCCAGCGCCAGCTCTGGGGCCAACGTCCTGACTTTC.

The genes are TRBV5-1 and TRBJ2-1, with no clear D. There are 11 residues in the CDR3. The ends were cut back, 3 bases at V and 10 bases at J, with 8 bases in the middle. Germline CDR1 is SGHRS and CDR2 is YFSETQ. In nucleotides, the CDR3 is TGCGCCAGCAGCTCTTTAATCGAGCAGTTCTTC. Its protein is CASSSLIEQFF.

The V call is TRBV7-9, the J call TRBJ2-2; TRBD1 aligns across 11 bases. V gave up 5 bases and J gave up 5 bases; unmatched junction bases: 7. Looked up from germline, CDR1 is SEHNR and CDR2 is FQNEAQ (reference sequence). The CDR3 length is 16 residues. This chain's CDR3 is CASSPKDRGPTGELFF. The CDR3 DNA sequence: TGTGCCAGCAGCCCAAAGGACAGGGGGCCGACCGGGGAGCTGTTTTTT.

This rearrangement joins TRBV29-1 to TRBJ2-7, with 11 bases aligning to TRBD1. Germline-derived CDR1 and CDR2 are SQVTM and ANQGSEA. After removal of 7 bases from V and 6 bases from J, the junction contained 11 bases not matched to a gene. The CDR3 runs to 14 residues. In DNA form, the CDR3 reads TGCAGCGCTGTAGCCAAGGACAGGGGGCCCGAGCAGTACTTC. Translating gives CSAVAKDRGPEQYF.